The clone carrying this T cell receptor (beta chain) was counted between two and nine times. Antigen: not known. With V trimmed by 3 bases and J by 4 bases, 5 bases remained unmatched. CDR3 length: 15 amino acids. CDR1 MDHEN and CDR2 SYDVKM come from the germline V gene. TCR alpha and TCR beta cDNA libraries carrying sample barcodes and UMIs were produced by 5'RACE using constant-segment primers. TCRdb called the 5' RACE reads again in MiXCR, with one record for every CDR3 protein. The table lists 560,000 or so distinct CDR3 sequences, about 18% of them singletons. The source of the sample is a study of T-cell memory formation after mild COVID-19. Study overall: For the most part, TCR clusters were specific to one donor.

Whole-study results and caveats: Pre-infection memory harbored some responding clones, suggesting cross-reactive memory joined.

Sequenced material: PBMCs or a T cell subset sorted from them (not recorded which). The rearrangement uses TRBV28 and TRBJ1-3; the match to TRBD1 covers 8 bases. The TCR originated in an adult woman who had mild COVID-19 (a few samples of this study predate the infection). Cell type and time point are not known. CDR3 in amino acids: CASSFEDRAGNTIYF. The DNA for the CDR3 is TGTGCCAGCAGTTTTGAGGACAGGGCCGGAAACACCATATATTTT.